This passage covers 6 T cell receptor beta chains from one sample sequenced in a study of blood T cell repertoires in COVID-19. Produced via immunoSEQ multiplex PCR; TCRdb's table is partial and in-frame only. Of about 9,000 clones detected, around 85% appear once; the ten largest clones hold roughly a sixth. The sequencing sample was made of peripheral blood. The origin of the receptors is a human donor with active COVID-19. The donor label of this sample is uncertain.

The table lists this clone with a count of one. This chain's CDR3 is CAWSGEVGGYTF. DNA of the CDR3: TGTGCCTGGAGTGGAGAAGTTGGTGGCTACACCTTC. The chain uses TRBV30 and TRBJ1-2; no firm D call. This CDR3 has 12 amino acids. Per the germline V gene, CDR1 is GTSNPN and CDR2 is SVGIG (reference sequence). V lost 1 base and J lost 7, with 10 bases in between.

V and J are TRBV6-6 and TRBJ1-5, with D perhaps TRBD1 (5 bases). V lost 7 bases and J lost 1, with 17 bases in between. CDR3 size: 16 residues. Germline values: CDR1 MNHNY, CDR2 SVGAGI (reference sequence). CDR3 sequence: CASTPRKGQSNQPQHF. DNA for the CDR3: TGTGCCAGCACCCCAAGGAAGGGGCAGAGCAATCAGCCCCAGCATTTT.

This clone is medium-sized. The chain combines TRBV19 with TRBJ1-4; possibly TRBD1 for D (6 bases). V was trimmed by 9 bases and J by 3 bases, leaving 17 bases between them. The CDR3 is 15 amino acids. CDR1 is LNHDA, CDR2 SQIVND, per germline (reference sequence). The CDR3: CASRQGQNANEKLFF. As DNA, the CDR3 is TGTGCCAGCCGCCAGGGGCAAAATGCTAATGAAAAACTGTTTTTT.

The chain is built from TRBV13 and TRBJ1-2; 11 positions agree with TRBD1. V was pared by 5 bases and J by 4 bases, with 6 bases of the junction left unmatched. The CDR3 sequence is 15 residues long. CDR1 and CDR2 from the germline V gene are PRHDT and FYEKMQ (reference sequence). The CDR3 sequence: CASSERTGGAYGYTF. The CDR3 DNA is TGTGCCAGCAGCGAACGGACAGGGGGCGCCTATGGCTACACCTTC. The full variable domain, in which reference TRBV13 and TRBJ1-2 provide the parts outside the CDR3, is AAGVIQSPRHLIKEKRETATLKCYPIPRHDTVYWYQQGPGQDPQFLISFYEKMQSDKGSIPDRFSAQQFSDYHSELNMSSLELGDSALYFCASSERTGGAYGYTFGSGTRLTVV.

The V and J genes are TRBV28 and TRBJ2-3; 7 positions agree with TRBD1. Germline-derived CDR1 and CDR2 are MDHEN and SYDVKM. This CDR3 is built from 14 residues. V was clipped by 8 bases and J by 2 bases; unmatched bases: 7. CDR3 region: CASADRAHTDTQYF. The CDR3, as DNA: TGTGCCAGCGCTGACAGGGCCCACACAGATACGCAGTATTTT.

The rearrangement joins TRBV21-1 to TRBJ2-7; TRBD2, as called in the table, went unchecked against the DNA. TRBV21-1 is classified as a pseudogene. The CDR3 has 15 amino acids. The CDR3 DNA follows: TGTGCCAGCAGCCCGCGGGGAGGGATGGGGTACGAGCAGTACTTC. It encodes CASSPRGGMGYEQYF.